This TCR beta chain was identified during a study of T cell responses to AZD1222 COVID-19 vaccine. As for this clone: The antigen remains undetermined.

The CDR3 extends over 13 amino acids. V lost 4 bases, J lost 11 bases, and 17 bases lay in between. CDR1 and CDR2 from the germline V gene are SNHLY and FYNNEI. Study-level points and caveats: Dominant CD4 TCR responses targeted spike regions 160-218 and 743-854. Donors, mostly white British, included more females; clonal diversity was possibly underestimated.

Profiled with immunoSEQ multiplex PCR; TCRdb holds only in-frame clones, not every one. The table shows 200,000 to 250,000 clones, with less than 95% occurring only once. The clonotype originates from an adult who received the MenACWY meningococcal vaccine as a control. This material consisted of peripheral blood, taken 28 days after the second dose of the MenACWY control vaccine. V and J are TRBV2 and TRBJ1-1, with D hard to call. CDR3 region: CASSGVGLRSAFF. The CDR3 DNA is TGTGCCAGCAGTGGGGTGGGGTTACGATCCGCTTTCTTT.